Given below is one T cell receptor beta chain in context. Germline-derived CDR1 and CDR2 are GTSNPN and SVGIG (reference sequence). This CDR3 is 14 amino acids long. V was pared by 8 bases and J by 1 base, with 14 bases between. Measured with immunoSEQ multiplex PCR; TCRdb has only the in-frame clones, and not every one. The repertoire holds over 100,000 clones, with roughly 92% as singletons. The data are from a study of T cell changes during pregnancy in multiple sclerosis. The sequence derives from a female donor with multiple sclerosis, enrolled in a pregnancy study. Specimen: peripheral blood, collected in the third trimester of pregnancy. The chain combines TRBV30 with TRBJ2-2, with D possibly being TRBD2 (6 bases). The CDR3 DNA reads TGTGCCCAGGAGGGAGGCCTGAACACCGGGGAGCTGTTTTTT. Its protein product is CAQEGGLNTGELFF.